Presented here are 19 T cell receptor beta chains from one specimen sequenced in a study of blood T cell repertoires in COVID-19 (dated by TCRdb to about 2020). The library was built by means of the immunoSEQ multiplex PCR assay. Drawn from immuneACCESS, this table holds only the in-frame rearrangements with V and J called that TCRdb kept. Clones are partly lost; checked studies trace under half to an unresolved V gene and leave the rest unexplained. For this sample there are roughly 300,000 clones; approximately 85% appear just once. Jointly, the top ten make up approximately 7.9% of the sample. Sequencing was performed on peripheral blood. The source is a human donor in a cohort sampled during active COVID-19.

The chain is built from TRBV7-9 and TRBJ1-3; perhaps TRBD1 as D (6 bases). CDR1 and CDR2 (germline): SEHNR, FQNEAQ (reference sequence). V lost 1 base to trimming and J lost 0 bases, with 7 bases between them. The CDR3 is 15 amino acids. DNA of the CDR3: TGTGCCAGCAGCTTAGGACAGGACTCTGGAAACACCATATATTTT. As protein: CASSLGQDSGNTIYF.

The rearrangement joins TRBV19 to TRBJ1-5; no reliable D call. V gave up 0 bases and J gave up 0 bases, with 6 bases separating them. CDR3 length equals 15 residues. Germline V gene lookup returns CDR1 LNHDA and CDR2 SQIVND (reference sequence). The CDR3 bases are TGTGCCAGTAGTATAGAACAGAGTAGCAATCAGCCCCAGCATTTT. Translated, it gives CASSIEQSSNQPQHF.

V is TRBV4-1 and J is TRBJ1-6, with a tentative D call TRBD1 (5 bases). The length of the CDR3 is 14 residues. V was trimmed by 3 bases and J by 10 bases, leaving 13 bases between them. Germline assignment: CDR1 MGHRA and CDR2 YSYEKL. The DNA of the CDR3 is TGCGCCAGCAGCCAGCTGGGGCGCGTCTCACCCCTCCACTTT. Its translation: CASSQLGRVSPLHF.

The chain joins TRBV6-5 to TRBJ2-7; the match to TRBD1 covers 7 bases. The CDR3 spans 12 residues. Per the germline V gene, CDR1 is MNHEY and CDR2 is SVGAGI. V lost 8 bases, J lost 1 base, and 2 bases stayed unmatched. The CDR3 here is CASRGQSYEQYF. The CDR3 coding sequence is TGTGCCAGCCGGGGACAGTCCTACGAGCAGTACTTC.

The rearrangement uses TRBV6-5 and TRBJ1-2; D perhaps matches TRBD1 (6 bases). The germline V gene has CDR1 MNHEY and CDR2 SVGAGI. Between the trimmed V and J ends, which lost 3 bases and 10 bases, there was a span of 12 bases. The CDR3 consists of 12 residues. The CDR3 reads CASSYRQGTYTF. The CDR3 bases are TGTGCCAGCAGTTATCGTCAGGGGACCTACACCTTC.

This clone was counted once. This chain joins TRBV10-1 and TRBJ1-1; D is ambiguous. Germline values: CDR1 WNHNN, CDR2 SYGVQD (reference sequence). The CDR3 consists of 13 residues. Trimming cost V 3 bases and J 1 base, with 6 bases left between them. CDR3 in DNA: TGCGCCAGCAGTGAAACGGGGAACACTGAAGCTTTCTTT. This sequence encodes CASSETGNTEAFF.

J is TRBJ1-5 and V is TRBV6-5, with TRBD1 as a possible D gene (6 bases). The CDR3 runs 13 residues. Trimming cost V 7 bases and J 7 bases, with 14 bases left between them. Per the germline V gene, CDR1 is MNHEY and CDR2 is SVGAGI. The DNA of the CDR3 is TGTGCCAGCAAAACAGGGAACGGGCAGCCCCAGCATTTT. Encoded protein: CASKTGNGQPQHF.

The chain joins TRBV19 to TRBJ1-2; D is undetermined. Trimming left V 5 bases short and J 8 bases short, with 15 bases between. The CDR3 extends over 13 amino acids. Germline V gene lookup returns CDR1 LNHDA and CDR2 SQIVND (reference sequence). For the CDR3, the DNA is TGTGCCAGTAGTCCCCCGGTCCGGTTGGGCTACACCTTC. Translating it yields CASSPPVRLGYTF.

The chain recombines TRBV5-1 with TRBJ1-5; TRBD1 matches at 7 bases. With 4 bases clipped from V and 1 base from J, the junction kept 8 bases outside the gene matches. The CDR3 length is 16 residues. Germline V gives CDR1 SGHRS, CDR2 YFSETQ. CDR3 sequence reads: CASSVQPQGSNQPQHF. DNA for the CDR3: TGCGCCAGCAGCGTCCAACCACAGGGGAGCAATCAGCCCCAGCATTTT. Complete variable domain (other parts from reference TRBV5-1 and TRBJ1-5): KAGVTQTPRYLIKTRGQQVTLSCSPISGHRSVSWYQQTPGQGLQFLFEYFSETQRNKGNFPGRFSGRQFSNSRSEMNVSTLELGDSALYLCASSVQPQGSNQPQHFGDGTRLSIL.

CDR3 nucleotides: TGTGCCAGCAGCTTAGGTGGGCCGGTAGGACCCCTCCACTTT. Translated: CASSLGGPVGPLHF. The chain links TRBV11-3 to TRBJ1-6; D is uncertain. Germline CDR1 reads SGHNT; CDR2 reads YENEEA. The CDR3 extends over 14 amino acids. Trimming shortened V by 1 base and J by 12 bases, and 13 bases separated the two germline ends. The whole variable domain, filled in from reference TRBV11-3 and TRBJ1-6, reads EAGVVQSPRYKIIEKKQPVAFWCNPISGHNTLYWYLQNLGQGPELLIRYENEEAVDDSQLPKDRFSAERLKGVDSTLKIQPAELGDSAVYLCASSLGGPVGPLHFGNGTRLTVT.

The CDR3, as DNA: TGTGCCGTGGGACAGGATAGCAATCAGCCCCAGCATTTT. Translation: CAVGQDSNQPQHF. The V gene is TRBV24-1, the J gene TRBJ1-5, with 8 positions matching TRBD1. This CDR3 comprises 13 residues. In germline, CDR1 is KGHDR, CDR2 SFDVKD. Trimming took 12 bases from V and 0 from J; bases not matched to a gene: 3.

The chain is built from TRBV5-1 and TRBJ1-4; D is possibly TRBD1 (6 bases). V lost 5 bases and J lost 3, with 11 bases in between. There are 14 residues in the CDR3. CDR1 is SGHRS, CDR2 YFSETQ, per germline. Here the CDR3 DNA reads TGCGCCAGCAGATGGGGGCCCTCTAATGAAAAACTGTTTTTT. Its translation is CASRWGPSNEKLFF.

The chain is built from TRBV3-1 (or the pseudogene TRBV3-2) and TRBJ2-5; D not resolved. CDR1 is LGHDT, CDR2 YNNKEL, per germline (reference sequence). The V end was cut by 4 bases, the J end by 1 base, with 10 bases between. This CDR3 contains 14 residues. Written as DNA, the CDR3 is TGTGCCAGCAGCCTATCAAGTAGCCAAGAGACCCAGTACTTC. Its protein is CASSLSSSQETQYF.

CDR3 residues: CASSSSSTDTQYF. The CDR3 region has the DNA TGCGCCAGCAGCTCCTCTAGCACAGATACGCAGTATTTT. This sequence joins TRBV5-1 and TRBJ2-3; D unclear. V was pared by 3 bases and J by 0 bases, with 5 bases between. The germline V gene has CDR1 SGHRS and CDR2 YFSETQ. This CDR3 region has 13 residues.

This chain uses TRBV7-9 with TRBJ2-5; 7 bases are a match to TRBD1. Germline CDR1 is SEHNR and CDR2 is FQNEAQ (reference sequence). V shed 5 bases and J 2 bases; nucleotides not matched to a gene: 5. The CDR3 totals 14 residues. CDR3 coding DNA: TGTGCCAGCAGCACGACGGGACAGCAAGAGACCCAGTACTTC. Translated, it gives CASSTTGQQETQYF.

The chain is built from TRBV19 and TRBJ1-1; tentative D call: TRBD1 (5 bases). V was trimmed by 3 bases and J by 6 bases, leaving 8 bases between them. The CDR3 runs to 12 residues. The germline CDR1 and CDR2 sequences are LNHDA and SQIVND (reference sequence). The CDR3 DNA is TGTGCCAGTAGTATCGGGGGAGCTGAAGCTTTCTTT. This translates into CASSIGGAEAFF.

The chain links TRBV4-1 to TRBJ2-2; 12 positions agree with TRBD2. This CDR3 region has 20 residues. V lost 0 bases to trimming and J lost 1 base; unmatched junction nucleotides: 9. The germline CDR1 and CDR2 sequences are MGHRA and YSYEKL. This CDR3 is CASSQDPLAGGPWNTGELFF. CDR3 nucleotide sequence: TGCGCCAGCAGCCAAGATCCCCTAGCGGGGGGGCCGTGGAACACCGGGGAGCTGTTTTTT.

V is TRBV6-1 and J is TRBJ2-3, with 7 bases aligning to TRBD2. V shed 2 bases, J shed 6 bases, and the junction held 5 bases outside the gene matches. The CDR3 loop spans 14 amino acids. Germline loops: CDR1 MNHNS, CDR2 SASEGT. The CDR3 sequence is CASSEYGGMDTQYF. In DNA form, the CDR3 reads TGTGCCAGCAGTGAATACGGGGGGATGGATACGCAGTATTTT.

The CDR3 reads CATLGPGANEQFF. The CDR3 region has the DNA TGTGCCACCTTAGGCCCCGGAGCCAATGAGCAGTTCTTC. The chain recombines TRBV24-1 with TRBJ2-1; D not certain. CDR1 and CDR2 (germline): KGHDR, SFDVKD. Trimming stripped 9 bases from V and 6 bases from J, with 14 bases between. The CDR3 covers 13 residues.